This T cell receptor (beta chain) comes out of a study of T-cell memory formation after mild COVID-19. The overall study: Largely donor-specific sequence clusters came from a couple of donors.

TCR alpha and TCR beta cDNA libraries carrying sample barcodes and UMIs were produced by 5'RACE using constant-segment primers. One entry per CDR3 protein results from TCRdb running MiXCR on the 5' RACE reads. This sample has approximately 35,000 distinct CDR3 sequences; around 20% occur once, and the top ten carry approximately 1.4%. This clonotype was observed at least ten times. The antigen is unknown. The junction departs from germline at one end; a sequencing error may be responsible. The CDR3 runs to 15 residues. Germline V lookup: CDR1 SGHAT, CDR2 FQNNGV. Study-level findings and limits: From day 15 to 85, contracting clones were balanced between CD4 and CD8, whereas later expanders leaned toward CD4+. Mainly CM and EM harbored the contracting CD4+ clones; mainly EMRA harbored the CD8+ ones.

The V call is TRBV11-2, the J call TRBJ2-1, with 8 positions matching TRBD1. The sample comprised PBMCs or a T cell subset sorted from them (not recorded which). This TCR came from an adult who had mild COVID-19 (a few samples of this study predate the infection). Cell type and time point are not known. The CDR3 is CASSLGQGAYNEQFF. In DNA, the CDR3 is TGTGCCAGCAGCTTAGGGCAGGGGGCCTATAATGAGCAGTTCTTC.